Listed below are T cell receptor beta chains from one sample, sequenced in a study of shared clonotypes between healthy human individuals. Some clones are missing from TCRdb's copy, which holds only in-frame ones; the method was immunoSEQ multiplex PCR. The sample lists fewer than 650,000 clones, roughly 79% occurring once. Source material: PBMCs. These receptors originate from a woman in her forties in good health. Some clones in this sample may be carry-over from other donors' samples. Both conserved end residues are part of each CDR3. D genes are given only for firm matches. Some rows mark clone size as missing; the rest say once, few, many or name a class of expanded clone.

d_call: TRBD2; clone_size: -; j_call: TRBJ2-2; v_call: TRBV11-1; cdr3_nt: TGTGCCAGCAGCTCGCTTCTAGCGGTGAACACCGGGGAGCTGTTTTTT; cdr3_aa: CASSSLLAVNTGELFF
d_call: TRBD2; clone_size: -; j_call: TRBJ2-3; v_call: TRBV5-1; cdr3_nt: TGCGCCAGCAGCCCCACGGGAGGCGTGACAGATACGCAGTATTTT; cdr3_aa: CASSPTGGVTDTQYF
d_call: TRBD2; clone_size: -; j_call: TRBJ2-3; v_call: TRBV30; cdr3_nt: TGTGCCTGGAGTGGATCGGGACTAGCGGGACTTACTAGCACAGATACGCAGTATTTT; cdr3_aa: CAWSGSGLAGLTSTDTQYF
d_call: TRBD1; clone_size: -; j_call: TRBJ1-1; v_call: TRBV6-6; cdr3_nt: TGTGCCAGCAGTTTGATTACAGGGGGCCCTGAAGCTTTCTTT; cdr3_aa: CASSLITGGPEAFF
d_call: TRBD2; clone_size: -; j_call: TRBJ2-2; v_call: TRBV7-8; cdr3_nt: TGTGCCAGCAGATTGACTAGCGAGAACACCGGGGAGCTGTTTTTT; cdr3_aa: CASRLTSENTGELFF
d_call: -; clone_size: -; j_call: TRBJ2-3; v_call: TRBV6-4; cdr3_nt: TGTGCCAGCAGTGACTCGATGGGGGGGCCAGATACGCAGTATTTT; cdr3_aa: CASSDSMGGPDTQYF
d_call: -; clone_size: -; j_call: TRBJ2-7; v_call: TRBV7-9; cdr3_nt: TGTGCCAGCAGCTTAGGTATCGGGAGCTCCTACGAGCAGTACTTC; cdr3_aa: CASSLGIGSSYEQYF
d_call: TRBD2; clone_size: -; j_call: TRBJ2-7; v_call: TRBV15; cdr3_nt: TGTGCCACCAGCAGAGCGGGAGGGCCCTACGAGCAGTACTTC; cdr3_aa: CATSRAGGPYEQYF
d_call: -; clone_size: -; j_call: TRBJ2-7; v_call: TRBV19; cdr3_nt: TGTGCCAGTAGTATTGTTAGTTCAACCGAGCAGTACTTC; cdr3_aa: CASSIVSSTEQYF
d_call: -; clone_size: -; j_call: TRBJ1-1; v_call: TRBV6-6; cdr3_nt: TGTGCCAGCAGTGACATACAGGGGAACACTGAAGCTTTCTTT; cdr3_aa: CASSDIQGNTEAFF
d_call: -; clone_size: once; j_call: TRBJ2-5; v_call: TRBV4-2; cdr3_nt: TGTGCCAGCAGCCAAGAGGCGACGGGTAAAGAGACCCAGTACTTC; cdr3_aa: CASSQEATGKETQYF
d_call: TRBD1; clone_size: once; j_call: TRBJ2-7; v_call: TRBV29-1; cdr3_nt: TGCAGCGTTACCGGGACAGGGTATCCCTCCGAGCAGTACTTC; cdr3_aa: CSVTGTGYPSEQYF
d_call: TRBD1; clone_size: once; j_call: TRBJ2-1; v_call: TRBV6-5; cdr3_nt: TGTGCCACCACGACAGGGGGCAATGAGCAGTTCTTC; cdr3_aa: CATTTGGNEQFF
d_call: -; clone_size: -; j_call: TRBJ2-1; v_call: TRBV7-9; cdr3_nt: TGTGCCAGCAGCTTAGGACCCCCAGCGGAACGCCCCTACAATGAGCAGTTCTTC; cdr3_aa: CASSLGPPAERPYNEQFF
d_call: TRBD2; clone_size: -; j_call: TRBJ2-5; v_call: TRBV7-3; cdr3_nt: TGTGCCAGCAGCTCCGCCGGGACTAGCGGGAGAGAGACCCAGTACTTC; cdr3_aa: CASSSAGTSGRETQYF
d_call: -; clone_size: -; j_call: TRBJ1-3; v_call: TRBV7-6; cdr3_nt: TGTGCCAGCAGCCAAGGACAGGGAAACACCATATATTTT; cdr3_aa: CASSQGQGNTIYF
d_call: -; clone_size: -; j_call: TRBJ2-1; v_call: TRBV29-1; cdr3_nt: TGCAGTGGGGGGACCAATGAGCAGTTCTTC; cdr3_aa: CSGGTNEQFF
d_call: -; clone_size: few; j_call: TRBJ2-7; v_call: TRBV29-1; cdr3_nt: TGCAGCGTTGACTTATCGATTCCGGGACGAACTTACGAGCAGTACTTC; cdr3_aa: CSVDLSIPGRTYEQYF
d_call: TRBD2; clone_size: -; j_call: TRBJ2-7; v_call: TRBV4-3; cdr3_nt: TGCGCCAGCAGCCAAGGTCCCGGGGACTACGAGCAATACTTC; cdr3_aa: CASSQGPGDYEQYF
d_call: -; clone_size: once; j_call: TRBJ2-2; v_call: TRBV19; cdr3_nt: TGTGCCAGTTCCCCGGGCCGATACACCGGGGAGCTGTTTTTT; cdr3_aa: CASSPGRYTGELFF
d_call: TRBD1; clone_size: few; j_call: TRBJ1-2; v_call: TRBV19; cdr3_nt: TGTGCCAGTAGTGGGACAGCGAACGGGGGCTACACCTTC; cdr3_aa: CASSGTANGGYTF
d_call: -; clone_size: -; j_call: TRBJ1-4; v_call: TRBV2; cdr3_nt: TGTGCCAGCAGTGGGGTCCTCAGCTCAACTAATGAAAAACTGTTTTTT; cdr3_aa: CASSGVLSSTNEKLFF
d_call: -; clone_size: -; j_call: TRBJ2-1; v_call: TRBV7-3; cdr3_nt: TGTGCCAGCAGCTTAAGCAGGGTTTCCTACAATGAGCAGTTCTTC; cdr3_aa: CASSLSRVSYNEQFF
d_call: -; clone_size: -; j_call: TRBJ2-5; v_call: TRBV6-5; cdr3_nt: TGTGCCAGCAGTAAACCCGGGAGTTCTGGGACCCAGTACTTC; cdr3_aa: CASSKPGSSGTQYF
d_call: -; clone_size: -; j_call: TRBJ1-5; v_call: TRBV10-3; cdr3_nt: TGTGCCATCAGTGAGGGGCAGGATAGCAATCAGCCCCAGCATTTT; cdr3_aa: CAISEGQDSNQPQHF
d_call: -; clone_size: -; j_call: TRBJ1-5; v_call: TRBV1; cdr3_nt: TGCACCAGCAGCCAAGGCCGACAGCCCAATCAGCCCCAGCATTTT; cdr3_aa: CTSSQGRQPNQPQHF
d_call: -; clone_size: -; j_call: TRBJ2-1; v_call: TRBV7-9; cdr3_nt: TGTGCCAGGTCCCGAGGATTTCCTCGCAATGAGCAGTTCTTC; cdr3_aa: CARSRGFPRNEQFF
d_call: TRBD1; clone_size: -; j_call: TRBJ1-1; v_call: TRBV5-1; cdr3_nt: TGCGCCAGCAGCTTTGAGACAGGGTCGAGGACTGAAGCTTTCTTT; cdr3_aa: CASSFETGSRTEAFF
d_call: -; clone_size: once; j_call: TRBJ2-3; v_call: TRBV9; cdr3_nt: TGTGCCAGCAGCTCCTCTGACGTCGGGGCAGATACGCAGTATTTT; cdr3_aa: CASSSSDVGADTQYF
d_call: -; clone_size: -; j_call: TRBJ1-1; v_call: TRBV11-3; cdr3_nt: TGTGCCAGCAGCTTAGAAGGGACACCGAACACTGAAGCTTTCTTT; cdr3_aa: CASSLEGTPNTEAFF
d_call: -; clone_size: -; j_call: TRBJ1-1; v_call: TRBV5-6; cdr3_nt: TGTGCCAGCAGCTTCTTAGGTGGGGACACTGAAGCTTTCTTT; cdr3_aa: CASSFLGGDTEAFF
d_call: -; clone_size: -; j_call: TRBJ1-4; v_call: TRBV7-2; cdr3_nt: TGTGCCAGCAGCTTAGCGCCAGGACAAAGTCCAGAAAAACTGTTTTTT; cdr3_aa: CASSLAPGQSPEKLFF
d_call: -; clone_size: -; j_call: TRBJ2-7; v_call: TRBV9; cdr3_nt: TGTGCCAGCAGCGCAGGGTTCTCCTACGAGCAGTACTTC; cdr3_aa: CASSAGFSYEQYF
d_call: TRBD1; clone_size: -; j_call: TRBJ1-1; v_call: TRBV7-9; cdr3_nt: TGTGCCGGCAGCCCACCAGTAGTCGGACAGGTGATGAACACTGGAGCTTTCTTT; cdr3_aa: CAGSPPVVGQVMNTGAFF
d_call: TRBD1; clone_size: -; j_call: TRBJ2-5; v_call: TRBV11-3; cdr3_nt: TGTGCCGGACTCCGGCGACAGGGCGTAGAGACCCAGTACTTC; cdr3_aa: CAGLRRQGVETQYF
d_call: -; clone_size: -; j_call: TRBJ1-2; v_call: TRBV9; cdr3_nt: TGTGCCAGCGGCGACAGCTCCTATGGCTACACCTTC; cdr3_aa: CASGDSSYGYTF